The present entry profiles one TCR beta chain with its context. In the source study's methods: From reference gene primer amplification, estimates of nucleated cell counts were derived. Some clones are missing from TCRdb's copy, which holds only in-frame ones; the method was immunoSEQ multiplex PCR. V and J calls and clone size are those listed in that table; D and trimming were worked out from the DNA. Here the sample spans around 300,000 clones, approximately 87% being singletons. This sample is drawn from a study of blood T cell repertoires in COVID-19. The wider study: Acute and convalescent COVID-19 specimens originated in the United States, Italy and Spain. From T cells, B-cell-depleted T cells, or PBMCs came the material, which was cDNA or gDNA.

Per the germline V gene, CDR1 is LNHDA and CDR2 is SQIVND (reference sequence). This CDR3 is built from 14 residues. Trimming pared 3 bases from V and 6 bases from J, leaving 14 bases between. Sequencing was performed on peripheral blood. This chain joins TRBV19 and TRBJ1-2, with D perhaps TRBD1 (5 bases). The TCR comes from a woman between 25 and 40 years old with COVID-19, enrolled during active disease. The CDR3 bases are TGTGCCAGTAGTATCGGGGGGGAATCAAATGGCTACACCTTC. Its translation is CASSIGGESNGYTF.